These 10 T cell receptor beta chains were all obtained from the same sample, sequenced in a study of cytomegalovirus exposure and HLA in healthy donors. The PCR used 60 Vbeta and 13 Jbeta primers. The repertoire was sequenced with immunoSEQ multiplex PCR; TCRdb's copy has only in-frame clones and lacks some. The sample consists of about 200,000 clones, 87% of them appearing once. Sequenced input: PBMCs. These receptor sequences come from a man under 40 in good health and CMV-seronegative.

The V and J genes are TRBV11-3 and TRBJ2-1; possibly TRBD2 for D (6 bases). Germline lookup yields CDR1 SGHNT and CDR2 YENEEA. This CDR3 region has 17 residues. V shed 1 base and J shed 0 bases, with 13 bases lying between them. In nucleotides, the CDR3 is TGTGCCAGCAGCTTAGCTCCAGCGGGTAGCTCCTACAATGAGCAGTTCTTC. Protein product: CASSLAPAGSSYNEQFF.

The CDR3 nucleotides read TGTGCCACCAGCAGAGTTCCGCGGGCAGGGGGCTTCGACACTGAAGCTTTCTTT. Its translation is CATSRVPRAGGFDTEAFF. V usage is TRBV15 and J usage is TRBJ1-1; TRBD1 aligns across 8 bases. This CDR3 comprises 18 residues. The V gene's germline CDR1 is LNHNV and CDR2 YYDKDF (reference sequence). Trimming cost V 1 base and J 3 bases; bases outside gene matches: 13.

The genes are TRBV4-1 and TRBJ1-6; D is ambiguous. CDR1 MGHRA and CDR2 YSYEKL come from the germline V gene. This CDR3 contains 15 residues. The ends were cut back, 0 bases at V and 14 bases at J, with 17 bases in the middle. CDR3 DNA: TGCGCCAGCAGCCAAGAGGGCAGCCTGCCCGAAACCCTCCACTTT. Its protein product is CASSQEGSLPETLHF.

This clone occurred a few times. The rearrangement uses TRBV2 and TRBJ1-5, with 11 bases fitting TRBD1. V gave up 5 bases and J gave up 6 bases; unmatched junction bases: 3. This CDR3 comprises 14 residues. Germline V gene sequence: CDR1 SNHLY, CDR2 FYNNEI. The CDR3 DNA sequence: TGTGCCAGCAGTCCGGGACAGGGGGGTCAGCCCCAGCATTTT. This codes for CASSPGQGGQPQHF.

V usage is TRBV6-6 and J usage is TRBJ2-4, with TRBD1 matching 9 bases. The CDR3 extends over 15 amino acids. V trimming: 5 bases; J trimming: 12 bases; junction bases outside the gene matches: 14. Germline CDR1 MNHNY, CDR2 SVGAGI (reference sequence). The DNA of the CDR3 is TGTGCCAGCAGTCCACGGGGACAGGGAGGGGACAGTCAGTACTTC. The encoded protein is CASSPRGQGGDSQYF.

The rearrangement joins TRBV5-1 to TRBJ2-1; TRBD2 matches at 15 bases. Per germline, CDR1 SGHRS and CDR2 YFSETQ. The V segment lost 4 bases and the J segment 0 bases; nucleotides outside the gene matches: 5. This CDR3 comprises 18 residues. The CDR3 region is CASSPGTSGGFSYNEQFF. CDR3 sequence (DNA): TGCGCCAGCAGCCCAGGGACTAGCGGGGGGTTCTCCTACAATGAGCAGTTCTTC.

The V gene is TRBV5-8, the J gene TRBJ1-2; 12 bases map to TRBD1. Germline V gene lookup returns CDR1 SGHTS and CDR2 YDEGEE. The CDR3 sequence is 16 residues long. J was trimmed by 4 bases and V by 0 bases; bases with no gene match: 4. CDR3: CASSLAWDRGPYGYTF. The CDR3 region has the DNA TGTGCCAGCAGCTTGGCCTGGGACAGGGGGCCCTATGGCTACACCTTC.

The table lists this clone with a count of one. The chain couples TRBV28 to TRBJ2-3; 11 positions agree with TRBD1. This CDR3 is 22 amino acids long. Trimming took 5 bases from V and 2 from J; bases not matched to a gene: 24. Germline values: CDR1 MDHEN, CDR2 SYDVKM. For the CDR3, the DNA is TGTGCCAGCAGTCTCCGTGCCCAGACCGGGACAGGGGGAGACACCAACACAGATACGCAGTATTTT. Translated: CASSLRAQTGTGGDTNTDTQYF.

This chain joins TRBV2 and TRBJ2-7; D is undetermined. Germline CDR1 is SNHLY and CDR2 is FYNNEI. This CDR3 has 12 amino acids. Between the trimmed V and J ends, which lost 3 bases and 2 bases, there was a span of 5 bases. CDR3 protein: CASSDFPYEQYF. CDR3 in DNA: TGTGCCAGCAGTGACTTCCCCTACGAGCAGTACTTC.

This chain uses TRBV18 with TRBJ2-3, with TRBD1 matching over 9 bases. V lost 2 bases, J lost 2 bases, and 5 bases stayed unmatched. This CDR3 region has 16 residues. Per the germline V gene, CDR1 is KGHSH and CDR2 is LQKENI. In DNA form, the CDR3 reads TGTGCCAGCTCACCAAGGACAGGGGCATTCACAGATACGCAGTATTTT. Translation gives CASSPRTGAFTDTQYF.